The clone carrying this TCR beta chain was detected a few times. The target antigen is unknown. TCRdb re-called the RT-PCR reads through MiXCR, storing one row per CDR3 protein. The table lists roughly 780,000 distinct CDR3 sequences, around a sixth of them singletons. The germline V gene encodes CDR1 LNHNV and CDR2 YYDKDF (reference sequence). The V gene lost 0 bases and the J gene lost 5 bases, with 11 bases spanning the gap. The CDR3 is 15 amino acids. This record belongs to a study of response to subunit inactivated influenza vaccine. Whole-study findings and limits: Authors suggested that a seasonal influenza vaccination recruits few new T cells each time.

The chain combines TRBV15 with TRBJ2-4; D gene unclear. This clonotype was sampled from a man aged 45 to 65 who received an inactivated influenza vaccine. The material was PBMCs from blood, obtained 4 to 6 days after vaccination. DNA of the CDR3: TGTGCCACCAGCAGAGATTTCGTTTTTGAAAACATTCAGTACTTC. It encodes CATSRDFVFENIQYF.